The 7 T cell receptor beta chains reported below all come from one sample, sequenced in a study of CD8+ T cells in alopecia areata. After isolation, RNA underwent reverse transcription to generate cDNA as the sequencing template. Method: immunoSEQ multiplex PCR; TCRdb's copy keeps in-frame clones and lacks some. Among approximately 65,000 clones listed, more than 40% were seen once. Sequencing used CD8+ T cells sorted from blood, obtained at week 0. The receptors shown here come from a human donor with alopecia areata.

The chain links TRBV11-2 to TRBJ2-3, with D uncertain. This CDR3 is 12 amino acids long. Germline CDR1 and CDR2: SGHAT and FQNNGV. V lost 1 base and J lost 8, with 7 bases in between. The CDR3 spells CASSLGGSTQYF. In DNA form, the CDR3 reads TGTGCCAGCAGCTTAGGCGGATCTACGCAGTATTTT.

DNA for the CDR3: TGTGCCACCGAGGACAGGGGCGAAAACACCGGGGAGCTGTTTTTT. Its protein is CATEDRGENTGELFF. The rearrangement uses TRBV19 and TRBJ2-2; 9 bases agree with TRBD1. This CDR3 comprises 15 residues. The J segment lost 2 bases and the V segment lost 10 bases, leaving 8 bases of the junction unmatched. Germline V lookup: CDR1 LNHDA, CDR2 SQIVND (reference sequence). The variable domain in full, with the rest retrieved from reference TRBV19 and TRBJ2-2, is DGGITQSPKYLFRKEGQNVTLSCEQNLNHDAMYWYRQDPGQGLRLIYYSQIVNDFQKGDIAEGYSVSREKKESFPLTVTSAQKNPTAFYLCATEDRGENTGELFFGEGSRLTVL.

The rearrangement uses TRBV27 and TRBJ1-2, with D possibly being TRBD1 (5 bases). CDR3 length equals 14 residues. Trimming left V 10 bases short and J 2 bases short, with 17 bases between. Germline V gene sequence: CDR1 MNHEY, CDR2 SMNVEV (reference sequence). DNA of the CDR3: TGTGCCACCTCTCGTGGGACGGCCAACTATGGCTACACCTTC. It codes for CATSRGTANYGYTF.

This clone was counted ten times or more. This rearrangement joins TRBV6-6 to TRBJ2-1; no definite D call. Germline-derived CDR1 and CDR2 are MNHNY and SVGAGI (reference sequence). Trimming shortened V by 4 bases and J by 9 bases, and 16 bases separated the two germline ends. This CDR3 is built from 14 residues. CDR3 sequence: CASSLRFPDTEQFF. The CDR3 DNA reads TGTGCCAGCAGTTTGCGATTTCCTGACACTGAGCAGTTCTTC.

This clone was counted a few times. The chain recombines TRBV7-9 with TRBJ1-5, with D possibly being TRBD1 (6 bases). CDR1 SEHNR and CDR2 FQNEAQ come from the germline V gene (reference sequence). This CDR3 has 15 residues. Between the trimmed V and J ends, which lost 4 bases and 2 bases, there was a span of 12 bases. CDR3 amino acids: CASSSNRVGNQPQHF. CDR3 nucleotide sequence: TGTGCCAGCAGCTCAAACAGGGTCGGCAATCAGCCCCAGCATTTT.

This chain connects TRBV11-2 to TRBJ2-1; D call uncertain. CDR1 and CDR2 (germline): SGHAT, FQNNGV. CDR3 size: 15 residues. Trimming removed 1 base at V and 2 bases at J, with 9 bases between. The CDR3 spells CASSLVGQAYNEQFF. The CDR3 DNA sequence: TGTGCCAGCAGCTTAGTCGGGCAGGCCTACAATGAGCAGTTCTTC.

This clone was found once. Other DNA sequences in this sample translate to the same CDR3. V and J are TRBV27 and TRBJ2-1, with 7 bases lining up with TRBD2. Germline V gene data show CDR1 as MNHEY and CDR2 as SMNVEV (reference sequence). V trimming: 3 bases; J trimming: 0 bases; junction bases outside the gene matches: 2. This CDR3 is 15 amino acids long. The CDR3 DNA sequence: TGTGCCAGCAGTTTGGGGGGGAGCTCCTACAATGAGCAGTTCTTC. Translation: CASSLGGSSYNEQFF.